This TCR beta chain is from a study of CD8 T cells in ankylosing spondylitis. TCRdb re-called the 5' RACE reads with MiXCR, one entry per CDR3 protein. The table records some 95,000 distinct CDR3 sequences, roughly 10% of them present only once. General observations from the study: Enrichment of disease-linked clones was reportedly significant in matched ankylosing spondylitis synovial fluid.

This clonotype showed up many times. Its antigen is undetermined. The source material was blood, either unsorted or a sorted T cell fraction (not recorded which). The receptor's source is a male donor with ankylosing spondylitis or in good health (not recorded which).

CDR3 sequence (DNA): TGTGCCAGCAGCCAAGCCCCGGACTTCCAAGAGACCCAGTACTTC. It specifies CASSQAPDFQETQYF. This chain joins TRBV3-1 and TRBJ2-5, with D perhaps matching TRBD2 (5 bases). Germline V gene lookup returns CDR1 LGHDT and CDR2 YNNKEL (reference sequence). This CDR3 is 15 amino acids long. The V end was cut by 1 base, the J end by 1 base, with 10 bases between.